This TCR beta chain was obtained from a study of cytomegalovirus exposure and HLA in healthy donors. Study summary: Early release data held around 80 million unique TCRs from HLA-typed donors. Study results and limitations: A later analysis associated some 16,000 TCR beta sequences with HLA alleles at a 0.05 false discovery rate. The CMV antigen specificity of a few CMV-associated chains was confirmed through in vitro analysis. According to a later analysis, donors in an Asian-associated ancestry cluster reportedly had fewer N-insertions than the approximately 670-donor mean.

The primer mix had 60 Vbeta and 13 Jbeta primers. The assay was immunoSEQ multiplex PCR, and TCRdb's table has in-frame clones only and misses some. The sample has 60,000 to 100,000 clones, roughly 79% seen once. Germline assignment: CDR1 SGHKS and CDR2 YYEKEE (reference sequence). V gave up 2 bases and J gave up 3 bases, with 17 bases separating them. This CDR3 is 16 amino acids long. Remarks on this clone: The antigen is unknown.

The sample taken for sequencing was PBMCs. The sequence was collected from a man aged 35 to 55 in good health and CMV-seronegative. The rearrangement uses TRBV5-5 and TRBJ1-1; D is possibly TRBD1 (5 bases). For the CDR3, the DNA is TGTGCCAGCAGCTTCCTAGGGGAAAGGACGGACACTGAAGCTTTCTTT. Protein sequence: CASSFLGERTDTEAFF.